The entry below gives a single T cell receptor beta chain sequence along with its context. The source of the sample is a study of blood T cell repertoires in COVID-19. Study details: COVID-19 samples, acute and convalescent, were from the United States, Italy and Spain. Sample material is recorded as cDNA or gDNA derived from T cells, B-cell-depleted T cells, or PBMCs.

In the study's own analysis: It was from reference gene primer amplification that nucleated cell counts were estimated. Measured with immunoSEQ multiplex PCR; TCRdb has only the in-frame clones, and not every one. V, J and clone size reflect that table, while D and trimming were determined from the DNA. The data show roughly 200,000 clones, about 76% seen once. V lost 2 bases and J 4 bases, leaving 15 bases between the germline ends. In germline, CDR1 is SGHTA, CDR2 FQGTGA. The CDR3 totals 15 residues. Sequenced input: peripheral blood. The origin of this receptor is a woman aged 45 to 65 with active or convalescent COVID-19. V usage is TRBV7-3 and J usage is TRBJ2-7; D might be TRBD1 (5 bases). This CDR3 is CASSLLPGHMYEQYF. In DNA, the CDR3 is TGTGCCAGCAGCTTACTTCCCGGACATATGTACGAGCAGTACTTC.